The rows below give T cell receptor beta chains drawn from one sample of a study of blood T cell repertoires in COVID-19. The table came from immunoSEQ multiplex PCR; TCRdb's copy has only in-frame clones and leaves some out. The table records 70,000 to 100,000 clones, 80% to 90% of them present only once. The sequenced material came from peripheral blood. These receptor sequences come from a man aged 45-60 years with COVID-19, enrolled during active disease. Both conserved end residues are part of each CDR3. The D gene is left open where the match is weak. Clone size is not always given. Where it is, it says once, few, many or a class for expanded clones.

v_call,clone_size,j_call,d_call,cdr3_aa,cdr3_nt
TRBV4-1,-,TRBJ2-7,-,CASSQDLVPYEQYF,TGCGCCAGCAGCCAAGATCTTGTCCCCTACGAGCAGTACTTC
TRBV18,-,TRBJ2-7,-,CASSPKTGASYEQYF,TGTGCCAGCTCCCCTAAGACAGGAGCTTCCTACGAGCAGTACTTC
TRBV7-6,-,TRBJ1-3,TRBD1,CASSQRQGTSSGNTIYF,TGTGCCAGCAGCCAGCGACAGGGGACCAGCTCTGGAAACACCATATATTTT
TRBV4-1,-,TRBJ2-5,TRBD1,CASSHDGQGQETQYF,TGCGCCAGCAGCCACGACGGACAGGGCCAAGAGACCCAGTACTTC
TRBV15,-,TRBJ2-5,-,CATRLRGSETQYF,TGTGCCACCAGGCTACGGGGGTCGGAGACCCAGTACTTC
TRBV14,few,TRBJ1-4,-,CASSQVGAGEKLFF,TGTGCCAGCAGCCAAGTGGGGGCAGGTGAAAAACTGTTTTTT
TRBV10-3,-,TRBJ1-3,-,CAIRPDSQGNTIYF,TGTGCCATCAGACCGGACAGCCAAGGAAACACCATATATTTT
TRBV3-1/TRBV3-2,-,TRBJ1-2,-,CASSHSSGLANYGYTF,TGTGCCAGCAGCCATTCCTCAGGTCTCGCGAACTATGGCTACACCTTC
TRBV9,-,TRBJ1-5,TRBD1,CASSEQGQGNQPQHF,TGTGCCAGCAGCGAGCAAGGACAGGGTAATCAGCCCCAGCATTTT
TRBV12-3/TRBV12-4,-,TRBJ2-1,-,CASSLSSYNEQFF,TGTGCCAGCAGTTTGTCTTCCTACAATGAGCAGTTCTTC
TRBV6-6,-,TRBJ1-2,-,CASRWPGENGYTF,TGTGCCAGCAGATGGCCAGGGGAAAATGGCTACACCTTC
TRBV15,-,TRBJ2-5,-,CATSRELGGLETQYF,TGTGCCACCAGCAGAGAGTTGGGGGGTTTGGAGACCCAGTACTTC
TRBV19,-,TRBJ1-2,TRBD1,CASSTRTGGYGYTF,TGTGCCAGTAGTACCAGGACAGGCGGCTATGGCTACACCTTC
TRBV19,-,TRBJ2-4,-,CASGNQGAKNIQYF,TGTGCCAGTGGGAACCAGGGGGCCAAAAACATTCAGTACTTC
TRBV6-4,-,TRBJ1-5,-,CASSAWQNQPQHF,TGTGCCAGCAGTGCGTGGCAAAATCAGCCCCAGCATTTT
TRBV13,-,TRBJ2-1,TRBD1,CASSLEREQGAYEQFF,TGTGCCAGCAGCTTAGAGAGAGAACAGGGGGCGTATGAGCAGTTCTTC
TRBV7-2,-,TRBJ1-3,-,CASSPTGNTIYF,TGTGCCAGCAGCCCGACAGGAAACACCATATATTTT
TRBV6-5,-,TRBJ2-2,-,CASTKAGSNTGELFF,TGTGCCAGCACTAAGGCGGGGTCGAACACCGGGGAGCTGTTTTTT
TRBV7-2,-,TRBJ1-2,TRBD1,CASSLPRTGGAYGYTF,TGTGCCAGCAGCTTACCCCGGACAGGGGGCGCCTATGGCTACACCTTC
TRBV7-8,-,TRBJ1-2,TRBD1,CASSQVGGLQGKYGYTF,TGTGCCAGCAGCCAAGTTGGGGGCTTACAGGGGAAGTATGGCTACACCTTC
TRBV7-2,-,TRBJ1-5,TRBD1,CASSLRGGQDQPQHF,TGTGCCAGCAGCTTACGAGGGGGCCAAGATCAGCCCCAGCATTTT
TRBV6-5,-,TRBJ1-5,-,CASAIDRYQPQHF,TGTGCCAGCGCTATCGACAGGTATCAGCCCCAGCATTTT
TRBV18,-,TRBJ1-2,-,CASSPSGLYGYTF,TGTGCCAGCTCACCGTCAGGCCTCTATGGCTACACCTTC
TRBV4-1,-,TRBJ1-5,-,CASSQTQGIGQPQHF,TGCGCCAGCAGCCAGACACAGGGAATAGGACAGCCCCAGCATTTT
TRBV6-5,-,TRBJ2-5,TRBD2,CASSYTLAGGQETQYF,TGTGCCAGCAGTTACACACTAGCGGGGGGGCAAGAGACCCAGTACTTC
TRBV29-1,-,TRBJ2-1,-,CSVASVSYNEQFF,TGCAGCGTTGCTTCAGTCTCCTACAATGAGCAGTTCTTC
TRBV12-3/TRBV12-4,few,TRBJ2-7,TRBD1,CASSRGINEQYF,TGTGCCAGCAGCAGGGGGATCAACGAGCAGTACTTC
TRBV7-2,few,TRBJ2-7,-,CASSTRAREQYF,TGTGCCAGCAGCACGCGGGCGCGGGAGCAGTACTTC
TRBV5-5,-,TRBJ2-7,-,CASIGQFEQYF,TGTGCCAGCATTGGACAGTTCGAGCAGTACTTC
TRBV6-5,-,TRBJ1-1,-,CASSYYMNTEAFF,TGTGCCAGCAGTTACTACATGAACACTGAAGCTTTCTTT
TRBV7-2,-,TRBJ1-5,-,CASSLEGGVLDQPQHF,TGTGCCAGCAGCTTGGAGGGAGGGGTTTTGGATCAGCCCCAGCATTTT
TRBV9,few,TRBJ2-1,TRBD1,CASSDDRGHYNEQFF,TGTGCCAGCAGCGATGACAGGGGACACTACAATGAGCAGTTCTTC
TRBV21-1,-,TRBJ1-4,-,CASSKEQGSSCEKLFF,TGTGCCAGCAGCAAGGAACAGGGAAGCAGTTGCGAAAAACTGTTTTTT
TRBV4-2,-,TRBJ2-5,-,CASSQDYQGLETQYF,TGTGCCAGCAGCCAAGATTACCAGGGGTTGGAGACCCAGTACTTC
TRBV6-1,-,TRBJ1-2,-,CASSEGDTTSGYTF,TGTGCCAGCAGTGAAGGGGACACCACCAGTGGCTACACCTTC
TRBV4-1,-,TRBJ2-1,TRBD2,CASSQGQLAGAGNEQFF,TGCGCCAGCAGCCAGGGGCAACTAGCGGGGGCCGGCAATGAGCAGTTCTTC
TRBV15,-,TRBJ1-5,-,CATSTFRDNNQPQHF,TGTGCCACCAGTACCTTCCGGGACAACAATCAGCCCCAGCATTTT
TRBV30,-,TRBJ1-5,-,CAWSVSGSQPQHF,TGTGCCTGGAGTGTGTCGGGTTCCCAGCCCCAGCATTTT
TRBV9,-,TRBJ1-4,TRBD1,CASSVVGTGVGEKLFF,TGTGCCAGCAGCGTAGTAGGAACAGGGGTTGGGGAAAAACTGTTTTTT
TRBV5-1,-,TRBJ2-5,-,CASSFSVTGLLQETQYF,TGCGCCAGCAGCTTCTCGGTTACGGGACTCCTGCAAGAGACCCAGTACTTC
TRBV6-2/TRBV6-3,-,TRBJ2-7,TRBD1,CASSSTGTGIYEQYF,TGTGCCAGCAGTTCAACGGGGACAGGGATTTACGAGCAGTACTTC
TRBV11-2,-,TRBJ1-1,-,CASSLGGGMTEAFF,TGTGCCAGCAGCTTAGGGGGAGGGATGACTGAAGCTTTCTTT
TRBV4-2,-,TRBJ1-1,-,CASSQDPGWAEAFF,TGTGCCAGCAGCCAAGATCCCGGGTGGGCTGAAGCTTTCTTT
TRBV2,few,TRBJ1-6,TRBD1,CASSGDRGPFSPLHF,TGTGCCAGCAGTGGGGACAGGGGTCCTTTTTCACCCCTCCACTTT
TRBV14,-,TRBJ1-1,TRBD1,CASTHSSWTGPSEAFF,TGTGCCAGCACCCACTCTAGCTGGACAGGCCCGTCTGAAGCTTTCTTT
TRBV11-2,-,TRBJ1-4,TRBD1,CASSQGVVEKLFF,TGTGCCAGCAGCCAGGGGGTTGTTGAAAAACTGTTTTTT
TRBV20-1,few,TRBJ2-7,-,CSASNGYEQYF,TGCAGTGCTAGTAACGGCTACGAGCAGTACTTC
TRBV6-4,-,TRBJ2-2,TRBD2,CASSDSLAGVANTGELFF,TGTGCCAGCAGTGACTCACTAGCGGGGGTGGCTAACACCGGGGAGCTGTTTTTT
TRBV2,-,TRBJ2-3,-,CASYSGFSGTQYF,TGTGCCAGCTACTCCGGATTTTCGGGTACGCAGTATTTT